The table lists the clone carrying this T cell receptor (beta chain) with a count of one. This sample was included in a study of OX40 agonist ivuxolimab in advanced cancers. The table came from immunoSEQ multiplex PCR; TCRdb's copy has only in-frame clones and leaves some out. There are around 70,000 clones in the sample; around four fifths occur only once, and 5.5% to 6% lies in the top ten. The CDR3 loop spans 16 amino acids. Trimming took 6 bases from V and 7 from J; bases not matched to a gene: 12. Per the germline V gene, CDR1 is SQVTM and CDR2 is ANQGSEA. The receptor was isolated from an adult with an advanced solid tumor such as melanoma, head and neck, liver or kidney cancer. V and J are TRBV29-1 and TRBJ2-1, with 13 bases fitting TRBD2. The sample was CD4+ or CD8+ T cells sorted from blood, taken in a trial of the OX40 agonist ivuxolimab. The CDR3 loop is CSVDGLLAGGPNEQFF. The CDR3 bases are TGCAGCGTGGATGGATTACTAGCGGGGGGGCCAAATGAGCAGTTCTTC.